Below, 3 T cell receptor beta chains from the same sample are listed, as sequenced in a study of Ad26.COV2.S vaccination and SARS-CoV-2 variants (dated by TCRdb to the early 2020s). Library creation used the immunoSEQ multiplex PCR assay. The clones in this table, taken by TCRdb from immuneACCESS, are in-frame only. Not every clone is retained; where verified, under half of the shortfall comes from an unresolved V gene, and the cause of the rest is unknown. The sample data list about 350,000 clones, and approximately 86% of these were observed just once. The ten top clones hold around 10% of the sample. The sample's treatment or condition label, decoded: about 20 received Ad26.COV2.S at low or high dose, single or two shots; about five received placebo; per-sample allocation not given. For vaccine and placebo recipients, the sequenced repertoires came from samples collected on day 63 after the first injection.

The starting material was peripheral blood, obtained in a trial of Ad26.COV2.S vaccine versus placebo. The source of these receptors is a person aged 18-65 years who received the Ad26.COV2.S COVID-19 vaccine or a placebo.

The J gene is TRBJ2-1, the V gene TRBV7-9, with D possibly TRBD2 on 5 matching bases. The germline V gene has CDR1 SEHNR and CDR2 FQNEAQ (reference sequence). Between the trimmed V and J ends, which lost 6 bases and 7 bases, there was a span of 19 bases. The CDR3 extends over 15 amino acids. The DNA of the CDR3 is TGTGCCAGCAGGTCCAGTGAGGGAGAGGGAAATGAGCAGTTCTTC. Residues: CASRSSEGEGNEQFF. The whole variable domain, remainder taken from reference TRBV7-9 and TRBJ2-1, is DTGVSQNPRHKITKRGQNVTFRCDPISEHNRLYWYRQTLGQGPEFLTYFQNEAQLEKSRLLSDRFSAERPKGSFSTLEIQRTEQGDSAMYLCASRSSEGEGNEQFFGPGTRLTVL.

This clone appeared a single time. The chain uses TRBV27 and TRBJ1-6; D perhaps matches TRBD1 (5 bases). Per germline, CDR1 MNHEY and CDR2 SMNVEV (reference sequence). The V end was cut by 6 bases, the J end by 9 bases, with 21 bases between. The CDR3 consists of 16 residues. The CDR3 DNA follows: TGTGCCAGCAGCCGTTTATCCGGTGGGGGTCGTTCACCCCTCCACTTT. The encoded protein is CASSRLSGGGRSPLHF.

CDR3 amino acids: CASSLNRDEQYF. The DNA of the CDR3 is TGCGCCAGCAGCTTGAACAGGGACGAGCAGTACTTC. This chain joins TRBV5-1 and TRBJ2-7; the D gene is possibly TRBD1 (6 bases). The V gene lost 1 base and the J gene lost 5 bases, with 7 bases spanning the gap. Germline V CDR1 and CDR2: SGHRS, YFSETQ. This CDR3 spans 12 amino acids.